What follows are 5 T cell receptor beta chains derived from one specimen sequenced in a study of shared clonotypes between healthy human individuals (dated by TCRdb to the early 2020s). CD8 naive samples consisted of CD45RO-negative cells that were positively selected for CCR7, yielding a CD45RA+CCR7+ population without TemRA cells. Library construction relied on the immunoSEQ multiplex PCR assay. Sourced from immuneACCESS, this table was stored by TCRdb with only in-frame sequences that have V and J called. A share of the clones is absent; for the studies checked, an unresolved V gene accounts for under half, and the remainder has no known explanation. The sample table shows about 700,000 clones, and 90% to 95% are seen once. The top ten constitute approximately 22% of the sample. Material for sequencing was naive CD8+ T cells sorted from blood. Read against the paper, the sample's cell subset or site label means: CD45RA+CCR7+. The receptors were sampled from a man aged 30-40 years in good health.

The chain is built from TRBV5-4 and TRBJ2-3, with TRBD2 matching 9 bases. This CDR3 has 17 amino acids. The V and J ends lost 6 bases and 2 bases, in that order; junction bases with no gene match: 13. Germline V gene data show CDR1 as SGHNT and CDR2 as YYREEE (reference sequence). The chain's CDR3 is CASTSWGGGRATDTQYF. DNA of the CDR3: TGTGCCAGCACCTCTTGGGGGGGCGGGAGGGCCACAGATACGCAGTATTTT.

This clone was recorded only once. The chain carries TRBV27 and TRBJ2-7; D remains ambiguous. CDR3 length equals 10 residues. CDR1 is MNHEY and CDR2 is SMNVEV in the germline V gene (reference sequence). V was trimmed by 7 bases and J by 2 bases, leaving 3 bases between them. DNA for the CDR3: TGTGCCAGCAAACCCTACGAGCAGTACTTC. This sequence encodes CASKPYEQYF.

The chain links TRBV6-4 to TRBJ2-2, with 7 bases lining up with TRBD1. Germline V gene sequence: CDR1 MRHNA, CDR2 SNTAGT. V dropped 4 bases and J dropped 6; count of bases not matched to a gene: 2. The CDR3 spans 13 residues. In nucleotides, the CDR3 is TGTGCCAGCAGTGCTACAGGGGCCGGGGAGCTGTTTTTT. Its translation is CASSATGAGELFF.

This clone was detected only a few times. DNA for the CDR3: TGTGCCAGCAGCAAGAACAGGGTGGGCAATCAGCCCCAGCATTTT. This codes for CASSKNRVGNQPQHF. The chain uses TRBV6-1 and TRBJ1-5; a possible D gene is TRBD1 (6 bases). Germline V gene lookup returns CDR1 MNHNS and CDR2 SASEGT. The CDR3 has 15 residues. With 6 bases removed from V and 2 bases from J, the gap between germline ends came to 14 bases.

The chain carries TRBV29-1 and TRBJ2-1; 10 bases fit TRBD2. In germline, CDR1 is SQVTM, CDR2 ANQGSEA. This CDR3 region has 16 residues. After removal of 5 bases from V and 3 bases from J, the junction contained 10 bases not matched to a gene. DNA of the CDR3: TGCAGCGTTCAGGGGAAACCTAGCGGGAGCTACAATGAGCAGTTCTTC. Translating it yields CSVQGKPSGSYNEQFF.